Each of the 9 T cell receptor beta chains below was sequenced from the same sample in a study of shared T cell receptors in the human thymus. Libraries were prepared by immunoSEQ multiplex PCR; TCRdb keeps only in-frame clonotypes and omits some of them. The sample contains some 760,000 clones, 70% to 90% of which appear only once. The sample was also reused in another study, on human thymus T cells.

Sequencing was performed on thymocytes. These TCRs come from a girl under two years old with a congenital heart defect.

The chain employs TRBV4-3 and TRBJ2-7; D remains unclear. The CDR3 runs to 20 residues. Germline values: CDR1 LGHNA, CDR2 YSLEER. V lost 2 bases, J lost 0 bases, and 26 bases lay in between. The CDR3 coding sequence is TGCGCCAGCAGCCAAACTTGGGCTCTTTTACCCCCCCACAACTCCTACGAGCAGTACTTC. This sequence encodes CASSQTWALLPPHNSYEQYF.

The CDR3 is CASSEFRGGNQPQHF. The CDR3 coding sequence is TGTGCCAGCAGTGAATTTAGGGGAGGAAATCAGCCCCAGCATTTT. The chain uses TRBV6-1 and TRBJ1-5, with a possible D match to TRBD1 (5 bases). The CDR3 consists of 15 residues. Deletions cut 2 bases from V and 4 bases from J, with 12 bases between. Germline loops: CDR1 MNHNS, CDR2 SASEGT.

The rearrangement links TRBV6-5 to TRBJ2-7; 7 bases line up with TRBD2. Germline-derived CDR1 and CDR2 are MNHEY and SVGAGI. The trim removed 2 bases at V and 5 bases at J, leaving 3 bases unmatched. The CDR3 has 13 amino acids. CDR3 coding DNA: TGTGCCAGCAGTTACCCCGGGGGGAACGAGCAGTACTTC. Amino acid sequence: CASSYPGGNEQYF.

The chain is built from TRBV30 and TRBJ1-6; 10 bases map to TRBD1. CDR1 is GTSNPN and CDR2 is SVGIG in the germline V gene (reference sequence). Trimming at V came to 3 bases and at J to 10 bases, leaving 12 bases not matched to a gene. The CDR3 runs 16 residues. The CDR3 is CAWREGQGPGGSPLHF. The CDR3 nucleotides read TGTGCCTGGAGGGAGGGACAGGGGCCGGGAGGGTCACCCCTCCACTTT.

V usage is TRBV6-1 and J usage is TRBJ1-2; 10 nucleotides line up with TRBD1. Germline V gene data show CDR1 as MNHNS and CDR2 as SASEGT. This CDR3 is 10 amino acids long. The CDR3 is CAGTGDGYTF. In DNA form, the CDR3 reads TGTGCTGGGACAGGGGATGGCTACACCTTC.

The rearrangement uses TRBV14 and TRBJ1-1, with 9 positions matching TRBD1. This CDR3 region has 19 residues. V shed 0 bases and J 1 base; nucleotides not matched to a gene: 12. In germline, CDR1 is SGHDN, CDR2 FVKESK. This CDR3 is CASSQEWDRACQKNTEAFF. CDR3 DNA sequence: TGTGCCAGCAGCCAAGAGTGGGACAGGGCCTGTCAAAAGAACACTGAAGCTTTCTTT.

This clone was detected a few times. V gene TRBV5-6 combines with J gene TRBJ1-1, with 7 positions matching TRBD1. V trimming: 4 bases; J trimming: 3 bases; junction bases outside the gene matches: 12. The germline gives CDR1 SGHDT, CDR2 YYEEEE. CDR3 length: 16 residues. CDR3 loop: CASSPVNRGVDTEAFF. The CDR3 DNA reads TGTGCCAGCAGCCCGGTAAACAGGGGAGTGGACACTGAAGCTTTCTTT. Together with reference TRBV5-6 and TRBJ1-1, the CDR3 gives the full variable domain: DAGVTQSPTHLIKTRGQQVTLRCSPKSGHDTVSWYQQALGQGPQFIFQYYEEEERQRGNFPDRFSGHQFPNYSSELNVNALLLGDSALYLCASSPVNRGVDTEAFFGQGTRLTVV.

The chain combines TRBV2 with TRBJ1-1; 9 bases are shared with TRBD1. The CDR3 runs to 15 residues. Germline values: CDR1 SNHLY, CDR2 FYNNEI. The ends lost 2 bases at V and 5 bases at J; junction bases unmatched: 6. The CDR3 DNA follows: TGTGCCAGCAGTGAAAACCGGGACAGGGAGACTGAAGCTTTCTTT. Translation gives CASSENRDRETEAFF.

This rearrangement joins TRBV7-9 to TRBJ2-6; the match to TRBD1 covers 11 bases. The CDR3 is made up of 17 amino acids. From germline, CDR1 is SEHNR and CDR2 FQNEAQ (reference sequence). J gave up 2 bases and V 5 bases, and 5 bases lay outside the gene matches. Written as DNA, the CDR3 is TGTGCCAGCAGCCCTCGGGACAGGGGGGCTGGGGCCAACGTCCTGACTTTC. It is translated as CASSPRDRGAGANVLTF.